The 15 T cell receptor beta chains presented below share a single source sample, sequenced in a study of cytomegalovirus exposure and HLA in healthy donors. PCR amplification relied on 60 Vbeta primers (plus 13 Jbeta primers). Libraries were prepared by immunoSEQ multiplex PCR; TCRdb keeps only in-frame clonotypes and omits some of them. In all, the sample yields roughly 120,000 clones. Material for sequencing was PBMCs. The receptors originated from a young man in good health and CMV-seronegative.

The chain carries TRBV7-9 and TRBJ2-5, with 8 bases that match TRBD2. This CDR3 has 17 amino acids. Trimming removed 5 bases from V and 0 bases from J; junction bases left unmatched: 11. Germline V CDR1 and CDR2: SEHNR, FQNEAQ (reference sequence). The CDR3: CASSPLPTSAYQETQYF. For the CDR3, the DNA is TGTGCCAGCAGCCCCCTGCCGACTAGCGCGTACCAAGAGACCCAGTACTTC.

This rearrangement joins TRBV7-2 to TRBJ1-3; TRBD1 is a possible D gene (5 bases). V gave up 5 bases and J gave up 8 bases, with 13 bases separating them. The length of the CDR3 is 13 residues. Germline-derived CDR1 and CDR2 are SGHTA and FQGNSA. CDR3 DNA sequence: TGTGCCAGCAGCCTGACAGTGAAGGACACCATATATTTT. Translation: CASSLTVKDTIYF.

The chain joins TRBV5-4 to TRBJ1-2; a possible D gene is TRBD1 (6 bases). The CDR3 is 15 residues long. Trimming cost V 0 bases and J 8 bases, with 17 bases left between them. The germline V gene has CDR1 SGHNT and CDR2 YYREEE (reference sequence). CDR3 nucleotide sequence: TGTGCCAGCAGCTTGGGAGGACGGACGGGACACGGCTACACCTTC. Translated, it gives CASSLGGRTGHGYTF.

This sequence joins TRBV2 and TRBJ2-3; D perhaps matches TRBD2 (5 bases). V lost 1 base and J lost 12, with 17 bases in between. This CDR3 has 14 residues. Germline V gene sequence: CDR1 SNHLY, CDR2 FYNNEI. Here the CDR3 reads CASSEGAAREPQYF. For the CDR3, the DNA is TGTGCCAGCAGTGAAGGGGCGGCCCGGGAACCCCAGTATTTT.

The chain couples TRBV5-6 to TRBJ2-7; 10 nucleotides align to TRBD2. The V segment lost 4 bases and the J segment 6 bases; nucleotides outside the gene matches: 7. CDR3 length: 14 residues. Germline V gene lookup returns CDR1 SGHDT and CDR2 YYEEEE. The CDR3 here is CASSPSGSLGEQYF. The CDR3 DNA reads as TGTGCCAGCAGCCCTAGCGGGAGTTTGGGCGAGCAGTACTTC. The variable domain in full, with the rest retrieved from reference TRBV5-6 and TRBJ2-7, is DAGVTQSPTHLIKTRGQQVTLRCSPKSGHDTVSWYQQALGQGPQFIFQYYEEEERQRGNFPDRFSGHQFPNYSSELNVNALLLGDSALYLCASSPSGSLGEQYFGPGTRLTVT.

This chain connects TRBV7-2 to TRBJ1-1, with TRBD1 as a possible D gene (5 bases). V dropped 7 bases and J dropped 4 bases, with 13 bases sitting between them. In germline, CDR1 is SGHTA, CDR2 FQGNSA. The CDR3 runs 13 residues. In DNA form, the CDR3 reads TGTGCCAGCATCCGGGGGGTTGCCACTGAAGCTTTCTTT. It is translated as CASIRGVATEAFF.

Written as DNA, the CDR3 is TGTGCCAGTCGGATGCAGGGGGCAGTCGAGCAGTACTTC. It yields the protein CASRMQGAVEQYF. J is TRBJ2-7 and V is TRBV19; 8 positions match TRBD1. Germline values: CDR1 LNHDA, CDR2 SQIVND (reference sequence). The CDR3 has 13 residues. Germline trimming cut 8 bases from V and 6 bases from J; bases unmatched to any gene: 9.

V gene TRBV11-3 combines with J gene TRBJ1-1; possibly TRBD1 for D (6 bases). The germline gives CDR1 SGHNT, CDR2 YENEEA. Trimming removed 0 bases at V and 8 bases at J, with 22 bases between. This CDR3 comprises 17 residues. The DNA for the CDR3 is TGTGCCAGCAGCTTAGATGGGGAGTACAGGGCCATTCACGAAGCTTTCTTT. Its translation is CASSLDGEYRAIHEAFF.

The chain employs TRBV6-5 and TRBJ1-3; D is uncertain. CDR3 size: 16 residues. Germline CDR1 is MNHEY and CDR2 is SVGAGI. V was cut by 3 bases and J by 4 bases, with 16 bases left in between. The CDR3, as DNA: TGTGCCAGCAGTTATACTAGACTGTCCTCAGGAAACACCATATATTTT. Its protein is CASSYTRLSSGNTIYF.

V gene TRBV6-4 combines with J gene TRBJ2-3; D remains ambiguous. The CDR3 runs to 14 residues. With 3 bases removed from V and 0 bases from J, the gap between germline ends came to 7 bases. Germline assignment: CDR1 MRHNA and CDR2 SNTAGT. Here the CDR3 DNA reads TGTGCCAGCAGTGAATCTACTAGCACAGATACGCAGTATTTT. It codes for CASSESTSTDTQYF.

The chain joins TRBV11-2 to TRBJ2-5; 13 bases line up with TRBD2. The V gene's germline CDR1 is SGHAT and CDR2 FQNNGV. The CDR3 sequence is 17 residues long. J was trimmed by 4 bases and V by 4 bases; bases with no gene match: 9. CDR3 region: CASSSRWGLAGRETQYF. The DNA for the CDR3 is TGTGCCAGCAGCTCCCGCTGGGGACTAGCGGGGAGAGAGACCCAGTACTTC.

The rearrangement uses TRBV20-1 and TRBJ1-1; D may be TRBD1 (6 bases). The CDR3 runs 10 residues. From germline, CDR1 is DFQATT and CDR2 SNEGSKA (reference sequence). Trimming took off 5 bases at V and 8 bases at J, with 9 bases between the two ends. CDR3 sequence: CSAFTGEAFF. Written as DNA, the CDR3 is TGCAGTGCTTTTACAGGGGAAGCTTTCTTT.

The rearrangement uses TRBV5-4 and TRBJ2-5; no firm D call. The CDR3 is made up of 13 amino acids. Deletions cut 0 bases from V and 11 bases from J, with 14 bases between. Germline CDR1 SGHNT, CDR2 YYREEE (reference sequence). This chain's CDR3 is CASSLEPTTPQYF. CDR3 sequence (DNA): TGTGCCAGCAGCTTGGAGCCAACTACGCCGCAGTACTTC.

Notes on this clone: Relative to the germline gene, one junction end is altered; a read error may explain this. The chain employs TRBV27 and TRBJ2-1; TRBD1 agrees at 8 bases. The CDR3 covers 15 residues. CDR1 is MNHEY and CDR2 is SMNVEV in the germline V gene (reference sequence). This CDR3 is CASSQPWTGRNGQFF. The CDR3 DNA reads TGTGCCAGCAGTCAACCTTGGACAGGGAGGAATGGGCAGTTCTTC.

The chain links TRBV6-5 to TRBJ2-7, with 8 bases identical to TRBD1. CDR1 and CDR2 from the germline V gene are MNHEY and SVGAGI. This CDR3 comprises 15 residues. Losses at the gene ends were 2 bases for V and 3 bases for J; bases not matched to a gene: 6. The CDR3 DNA is TGTGCCAGCAGTTACACATGGACAGGGAACTACGAGCAGTACTTC. This codes for CASSYTWTGNYEQYF.